The source of this T cell receptor (beta chain) is a study of blood T cell repertoires in COVID-19. Across the whole study: The study drew acute and convalescent COVID-19 samples from the United States, Italy and Spain. The cDNA or gDNA used as material had been derived from T cells, B-cell-depleted T cells, or PBMCs.

The V end was cut by 5 bases, the J end by 5 bases, with 6 bases between. The germline gives CDR1 SNHLY, CDR2 FYNNEI. This CDR3 region has 12 residues. Original handling: Reference gene primer amplification in the assay estimated nucleated cell counts. Profiled with immunoSEQ multiplex PCR; TCRdb holds only in-frame clones, not every one. The DNA gave D and trimming, while V, J and clone size come from that table. The repertoire holds under 200,000 clones, about 86% seen once, with roughly 8.2% in the top ten. This clonotype was obtained from a man aged 55 to 70 with acute or convalescent COVID-19. The material sequenced was peripheral blood. This sequence joins TRBV2 and TRBJ2-2; TRBD2 is a possible D gene (5 bases). The CDR3 sequence: CASSWETGELFF. CDR3 nucleotides: TGTGCCAGCAGTTGGGAGACCGGGGAGCTGTTTTTT.